This T cell receptor (beta chain) was recovered during a study of blood T cell repertoires in COVID-19. Looking at the study overall: Some COVID-19 samples were acute and others convalescent; all came from the United States, Italy and Spain. T cells, B-cell-depleted T cells, or PBMCs provided the cDNA or gDNA that served as material.

Enrollment of patients from Seattle took place during active infection, with longitudinal follow-up. As handled by the study authors: Amplification with reference gene primers provided the estimates of nucleated cell counts. TCRdb keeps only in-frame clones here, not all; method: immunoSEQ multiplex PCR. The V and J calls and the clone size are those of that table, but D and trimming were determined from the DNA. In the table there are 200,000 to 300,000 clones, approximately 86% of which are singletons. This CDR3 has 13 residues. Trimming left V 6 bases short and J 5 bases short, with 14 bases between. Germline V gene sequence: CDR1 SNHLY, CDR2 FYNNEI.

The TCR was taken from an older woman with COVID-19, enrolled during active disease. The sequenced material came from peripheral blood. The genes are TRBV2 and TRBJ2-7, with a tentative D call TRBD2 (5 bases). CDR3 sequence reads: CASRRPTGNEQYF. The CDR3 nucleotides read TGTGCCAGCAGAAGACCCACGGGGAACGAGCAGTACTTC.